This T cell receptor (beta chain) derives from a study of T cell responses to AZD1222 COVID-19 vaccine. Study-wide findings and caveats: At 160-218 and 743-854, vaccine-associated CD4 TCRs were dominant, and they spanned spike. None of the repertoires were sampled until the peak T cell response had passed. Baseline serology detected seropositivity in only 6 or 7 AZD1222 recipients.

This clone counts as medium-sized. Its antigen is unknown. Germline CDR1 MNHEY, CDR2 SMNVEV (reference sequence). V dropped 11 bases and J dropped 2 bases, with 16 bases sitting between them. The CDR3 has 13 residues. Some clones are missing from TCRdb's copy, which holds only in-frame ones; the method was immunoSEQ multiplex PCR. The data hold 130,000 to 150,000 clones, with around 89% observed a single time. The receptor was derived from an adult in good health. This sample comprised peripheral blood, obtained on day 0 of AZD1222 vaccination. This sequence joins TRBV27 and TRBJ2-7, with D maybe TRBD2 (5 bases). CDR3 nucleotides: TGTGCCTGTGGTCTAGGAGCGGCCTACGAGCAGTACTTC. Amino acids: CACGLGAAYEQYF.